The next 25 T cell receptor beta chains were all read from a single sample in a study of blood T cells in healthy people across ages (dated by TCRdb to between 2015 and 2017). Library generation was performed with 5' RACE. The sample was run on an Illumina HiSeq 2500. A second roughly 7 to 12 cycle PCR used a sample-barcoded 5' primer and a J-beta primer mix. The raw public data were reprocessed by TCRdb itself: fastp quality trimming at Q25, MiXCR clonotype calling, in-frame beta chains only. Every CDR3 protein is listed once, alongside the most common genes and DNA of its rows. The sample records hundreds of thousands of distinct CDR3 sequences, 56% of which are singletons. Of the sample, about a quarter is held by the ten largest clones. The sample consisted of blood. Receptors originate from a man aged 35-49 years in good health.

V usage is TRBV28 and J usage is TRBJ2-1, with 14 bases identical to TRBD2. This CDR3 comprises 14 residues. Germline V CDR1 and CDR2: MDHEN, SYDVKM. V trimming: 5 bases; J trimming: 12 bases; junction bases outside the gene matches: 6. CDR3 protein: CASSEGLAGVGQFF. DNA for the CDR3: TGTGCCAGCAGTGAGGGACTAGCGGGAGTTGGGCAGTTCTTC.

In its sample, this clonotype was seen a few times. This rearrangement joins TRBV7-2 to TRBJ2-5, with 14 bases that match TRBD2. Germline-derived CDR1 and CDR2 are SGHTA and FQGNSA. CDR3 length equals 16 residues. With 6 bases clipped from V and 4 bases from J, the junction kept 7 bases outside the gene matches. The CDR3 region has the DNA TGTGCCAGCAGTCAGAAGACTAGCGGGAGGGGAGAGACCCAGTACTTC. Translating it yields CASSQKTSGRGETQYF. Full variable domain (missing parts from reference TRBV7-2 and TRBJ2-5): GAGVSQSPSNKVTEKGKDVELRCDPISGHTALYWYRQSLGQGLEFLIYFQGNSAPDKSGLPSDRFSAERTGGSVSTLTIQRTQQEDSAVYLCASSQKTSGRGETQYFGPGTRLLVL.

The chain has TRBV20-1 and TRBJ2-5, with D possibly TRBD2 on 6 matching bases. The CDR3 loop spans 12 amino acids. V lost 6 bases and J lost 5, with 13 bases in between. Germline V gene data show CDR1 as DFQATT and CDR2 as SNEGSKA (reference sequence). CDR3 sequence (DNA): TGCAGTGCAATCCGGAGCGGGGAGACCCAGTACTTC. Its protein product is CSAIRSGETQYF.

This chain connects TRBV28 to TRBJ1-6; 7 bases fit TRBD1. V gave up 5 bases and J gave up 6 bases; unmatched junction bases: 16. Germline V gene lookup returns CDR1 MDHEN and CDR2 SYDVKM. There are 18 residues in the CDR3. CDR3 DNA: TGTGCCAGCAGTACCGAAACATTCCGGGACAGACCTAATTCACCCCTCCACTTT. This codes for CASSTETFRDRPNSPLHF.

This clonotype showed up just a few times. J is TRBJ2-1 and V is TRBV25-1; either TRBD1 or TRBD2 may supply D (6 bases each). Germline loops: CDR1 MGHDK, CDR2 SYGVNS. The CDR3 loop spans 17 amino acids. V was shortened by 0 bases and J by 0 bases, with 12 bases between the two germline ends. CDR3 nucleotide sequence: TGTGCCAGCAGTGAATATGGGGGGCTCAGCTCCTACAATGAGCAGTTCTTC. It is translated as CASSEYGGLSSYNEQFF.

This clonotype turned up a few times. The CDR3 DNA reads TGTGCCAGCAGTGACCCCGGGACAGCCAAAAACATTCAGTACTTC. Amino acid sequence: CASSDPGTAKNIQYF. The chain combines TRBV25-1 with TRBJ2-4; D might be TRBD1 or TRBD2, each matching 5 bases. V was trimmed by 3 bases and J by 0 bases, leaving 9 bases between them. The germline V gene encodes CDR1 MGHDK and CDR2 SYGVNS. This CDR3 spans 15 amino acids.

The CDR3 loop reads CASSLTSGTGYGYTF. As DNA, the CDR3 is TGCGCCAGCAGCTTGACCTCCGGGACGGGCTATGGCTACACCTTC. J is TRBJ1-2 and V is TRBV5-1; D perhaps matches TRBD1 (5 bases). V shed 1 base and J shed 4 bases, with 14 bases lying between them. CDR1 SGHRS and CDR2 YFSETQ come from the germline V gene. This CDR3 contains 15 residues.

This clonotype has a handful of counts. This sequence joins TRBV28 and TRBJ2-7; D might be TRBD1 (5 bases). Germline values: CDR1 MDHEN, CDR2 SYDVKM. The CDR3 is 15 residues long. V was cut by 6 bases and J by 2 bases, with 17 bases left in between. The CDR3 coding sequence is TGTGCCAGCAGACCCCCCGGTGGGGCGGCCTACGAGCAGTACTTC. The encoded protein is CASRPPGGAAYEQYF.

This clonotype was observed a few times. The chain recombines TRBV10-3 with TRBJ1-2; the D gene is possibly TRBD1 (6 bases). CDR1 is ENHRY and CDR2 is SYGVKD in the germline V gene. The CDR3 has 13 residues. Trimming pared 4 bases from V and 7 bases from J, leaving 13 bases between. CDR3 protein: CAISGTASSGYTF. The CDR3 DNA reads TGTGCCATCAGTGGGACAGCCTCGAGTGGCTACACCTTC.

The chain recombines TRBV27 with TRBJ2-3, with unresolved D. This CDR3 spans 14 amino acids. Germline CDR1 is MNHEY and CDR2 is SMNVEV (reference sequence). V was trimmed by 6 bases and J by 4 bases, leaving 14 bases between them. This chain's CDR3 is CASSRSKVADTQYF. The CDR3 DNA is TGTGCCAGCAGCCGCTCCAAGGTGGCAGATACGCAGTATTTT.

V is TRBV7-2 and J is TRBJ2-7; D may be TRBD1 or TRBD2 (5 bases each). Germline-derived CDR1 and CDR2 are SGHTA and FQGNSA. V was cut by 4 bases and J by 2 bases, with 12 bases left in between. The CDR3 sequence is 14 residues long. The CDR3 spells CASSSRDQPYEQYF. CDR3 coding DNA: TGTGCCAGCAGCTCTCGGGACCAGCCCTACGAGCAGTACTTC.

Turning to this clonotype: An end of the junction differs from the germline gene, which may be a read error. The genes are TRBV7-2 and TRBJ2-4; 8 bases match TRBD1. The CDR3 is made up of 12 amino acids. CDR1 is SGHTA, CDR2 FQGNSA, per germline. The DNA for the CDR3 is TGTGCCGGCAGTGACAGGGGCGACATTCAGTACTTC. It is translated as CAGSDRGDIQYF.

Note on this clonotype: The junction and the germline gene differ at one end; a read error may be behind it. This chain uses TRBV6-5 with TRBJ1-2; D possibly corresponds to TRBD1 (6 bases). The CDR3 consists of 16 residues. CDR1 is MNHEY, CDR2 SVGAGI, per germline. CDR3 loop: CASSLGGPARNYGYTF. The CDR3 coding sequence is TGCGCCAGCAGTTTGGGGGGGCCAGCCAGAAACTATGGCTACACCTTC.

The V and J genes are TRBV6-1 and TRBJ2-5; tentative D call: TRBD1 (5 bases). The CDR3 runs to 16 residues. The V gene lost 2 bases and the J gene lost 1 base, with 14 bases spanning the gap. Germline CDR1 is MNHNS and CDR2 is SASEGT. Here the CDR3 reads CASSERGWAAQETQYF. CDR3 nucleotides: TGTGCCAGCAGTGAAAGGGGTTGGGCAGCCCAAGAGACCCAGTACTTC.

CDR3 protein: CASSLSAGISYEQYF. In nucleotides, the CDR3 is TGTGCCAGCAGCTTATCGGCAGGGATCTCCTACGAGCAGTACTTC. This chain connects TRBV7-3 to TRBJ2-7; tentatively, D is TRBD1 (5 bases). The CDR3 extends over 15 amino acids. The ends were cut back, 2 bases at V and 0 bases at J, with 11 bases in the middle. Germline V gene lookup returns CDR1 SGHTA and CDR2 FQGTGA.

The rearrangement uses TRBV15 and TRBJ2-7; the D gene could be TRBD1 or TRBD2 (5 bases each). V was cut by 5 bases and J by 0 bases, with 14 bases left in between. The CDR3 sequence is 15 residues long. The germline V gene has CDR1 LNHNV and CDR2 YYDKDF (reference sequence). Written as DNA, the CDR3 is TGTGCCACCAGCGACCGGGACGGACCCTCCTACGAGCAGTACTTC. This gives the protein CATSDRDGPSYEQYF.

The table lists this clonotype with a few counts. The genes are TRBV21-1 and TRBJ2-7; the table's D gene call, TRBD1, was not cross checked with the DNA. TRBV21-1 is tagged as a pseudogene. The CDR3 is 14 residues long. CDR3 amino acids: CASTPGAAFYEQYF. CDR3 sequence (DNA): TGTGCCAGCACACCCGGAGCAGCCTTCTACGAGCAGTACTTC.

This rearrangement joins TRBV7-9 to TRBJ1-1, with D possibly being TRBD1 (5 bases). The CDR3 is 14 amino acids. Germline CDR1 reads SEHNR; CDR2 reads FQNEAQ (reference sequence). V was shortened by 3 bases and J by 4 bases, with 12 bases between the two germline ends. Written as DNA, the CDR3 is TGTGCCAGCAGCTTCAGGAGCGGGGGCACTGAAGCTTTCTTT. Translating gives CASSFRSGGTEAFF.

J is TRBJ2-5 and V is TRBV24-1; no clear D. The CDR3 has 12 amino acids. The germline V and J ends were trimmed by 3 bases and 3 bases, with 4 bases remaining between them. The V gene's germline CDR1 is KGHDR and CDR2 SFDVKD. CDR3 in amino acids: CATSDPKETQYF. The CDR3, as DNA: TGTGCCACCAGTGATCCAAAAGAGACCCAGTACTTC.

V is TRBV3-1 and J is TRBJ2-5; 8 bases fit TRBD1. The CDR3 is 17 residues long. Trimming took 3 bases from V and 3 from J; bases not matched to a gene: 12. The germline V gene encodes CDR1 LGHDT and CDR2 YNNKEL (reference sequence). The CDR3 coding sequence is TGTGCCAGCAGCCATCTTTCGTGGACAGGGACCGAAGAGACCCAGTACTTC. Protein: CASSHLSWTGTEETQYF.

The genes are TRBV28 and TRBJ1-4; 8 positions match TRBD1. CDR3 length equals 15 residues. Germline loops: CDR1 MDHEN, CDR2 SYDVKM. V lost 7 bases and J lost 7; bases outside the gene matches: 11. CDR3 protein: CASISRITGGEKLFF. For the CDR3, the DNA is TGTGCCAGCATTTCGAGGATCACAGGGGGTGAAAAACTGTTTTTT.

The chain links TRBV7-8 to TRBJ1-2; 8 bases align to TRBD1. The germline gives CDR1 SGHVS, CDR2 FQNEAQ. V lost 1 base, J lost 2 bases, and 15 bases stayed unmatched. The CDR3 runs to 19 residues. The CDR3 protein is CASSLDVQGAKGLNYGYTF. In DNA form, the CDR3 reads TGTGCCAGCAGCTTAGACGTGCAGGGGGCGAAAGGTTTAAACTATGGCTACACCTTC.

This clonotype was picked up a small number of times. The chain joins TRBV20-1 to TRBJ2-5, with D unresolved. V was pared by 0 bases and J by 2 bases, with 10 bases between. The germline V gene has CDR1 DFQATT and CDR2 SNEGSKA (reference sequence). This CDR3 has 14 residues. The CDR3 spells CSARDRAVQETQYF. In DNA, the CDR3 is TGCAGTGCTAGAGATCGGGCAGTTCAAGAGACCCAGTACTTC.

The table lists this clonotype with a count of one. This chain uses TRBV5-4 with TRBJ2-1; TRBD2 matches at 8 bases. Germline lookup yields CDR1 SGHNT and CDR2 YYREEE (reference sequence). Unmatched junction bases numbered 15, after V lost 4 bases and J lost 9 bases. CDR3 length: 16 residues. In nucleotides, the CDR3 is TGTGCCAGCAGCCCAAAAGGAGCGGGGGCGAGGGGTGAGCAGTTCTTC. This sequence encodes CASSPKGAGARGEQFF.

The rearrangement joins TRBV6-2 or TRBV6-3 to TRBJ2-7; TRBD2 aligns across 10 bases. Per the germline V gene, CDR1 is MNHEY and CDR2 is SVGEGT. There are 14 residues in the CDR3. V shed 10 bases, J shed 3 bases, and the junction held 9 bases outside the gene matches. The CDR3 nucleotides read TGTGCCAACAGACCAGGACTAGCGGTCTACGAGCAGTACTTC. Its protein product is CANRPGLAVYEQYF.